What follows are 9 T cell receptor beta chains derived from one specimen sequenced in a study of identical twins. Via MiXCR, TCRdb re-called the 5' RACE reads, giving one row per CDR3 protein. The profile shows around 500,000 distinct CDR3 sequences, around 14% of them singletons. These data also formed part of another study, on yellow fever vaccine responses in identical twins.

The sample consisted of CD4+ T cells sorted from blood. The receptor set was obtained from a woman under 30 in good health.

A few counts support this clonotype. J is TRBJ2-5 and V is TRBV3-1; D unresolved. This CDR3 has 12 amino acids. Trimming shortened V by 2 bases and J by 1 base, and 2 bases separated the two germline ends. Germline loops: CDR1 LGHDT, CDR2 YNNKEL (reference sequence). In DNA form, the CDR3 reads TGTGCCAGCAGCCAACGCCAAGAGACCCAGTACTTC. Translated: CASSQRQETQYF.

The sample holds a few counts of this clonotype. V and J are TRBV28 and TRBJ1-5, with TRBD1 identical over 9 bases. This CDR3 contains 14 residues. The germline CDR1 and CDR2 sequences are MDHEN and SYDVKM. Trimming removed 5 bases from V and 4 bases from J; junction bases left unmatched: 3. Here the CDR3 reads CASSRDRENQPQHF. CDR3 bases: TGTGCCAGCAGTCGGGACAGGGAGAATCAGCCCCAGCATTTT.

This clonotype has a handful of counts. The chain uses TRBV9 and TRBJ2-2, with 9 bases identical to TRBD1. This CDR3 region has 15 residues. CDR1 is SGDLS and CDR2 is YYNGEE in the germline V gene. The junction had 2 bases not matched to a gene; V was cut back by 1 base and J by 4 bases. The CDR3 here is CASSVRTGVTGELFF. The CDR3 bases are TGTGCCAGCAGCGTAAGGACAGGGGTCACCGGGGAGCTGTTTTTT.

This clonotype was recorded a few times. The genes are TRBV27 and TRBJ2-1, with D possibly matching TRBD2 (5 bases). The germline gives CDR1 MNHEY, CDR2 SMNVEV (reference sequence). This CDR3 spans 14 amino acids. Trimming cost V 6 bases and J 6 bases, with 15 bases left between them. CDR3 amino acids: CASSPTQAGNEQFF. CDR3 coding DNA: TGTGCCAGCAGCCCCACCCAGGCGGGCAATGAGCAGTTCTTC.

In its sample, this clonotype was seen a few times. The chain has TRBV28 and TRBJ2-7, with D possibly matching TRBD1 (6 bases). The CDR3 totals 14 residues. Germline CDR1 is MDHEN and CDR2 is SYDVKM. Trimming cost V 7 bases and J 6 bases, with 19 bases left between them. CDR3 DNA sequence: TGTGCCAGCAATTGGGGGCTAGCACGTTCCGAGCAGTACTTC. Its protein is CASNWGLARSEQYF.

In its sample, this clonotype was seen many times. The chain uses TRBV5-1 and TRBJ1-1; 9 bases align to TRBD1. The CDR3 totals 14 residues. Unmatched junction bases numbered 1, after V lost 4 bases and J lost 0 bases. Per the germline V gene, CDR1 is SGHRS and CDR2 is YFSETQ. CDR3 amino acids: CASSRDRVNTEAFF. Written as DNA, the CDR3 is TGCGCCAGCAGCCGGGACAGGGTGAACACTGAAGCTTTCTTT. The full variable domain, in which reference TRBV5-1 and TRBJ1-1 provide the parts outside the CDR3, is KAGVTQTPRYLIKTRGQQVTLSCSPISGHRSVSWYQQTPGQGLQFLFEYFSETQRNKGNFPGRFSGRQFSNSRSEMNVSTLELGDSALYLCASSRDRVNTEAFFGQGTRLTVV.

This chain connects TRBV2 to TRBJ1-4; TRBD1 might be the D (6 bases). Germline assignment: CDR1 SNHLY and CDR2 FYNNEI. V lost 2 bases and J 5 bases, leaving 12 bases between the germline ends. The CDR3 has 15 residues. The CDR3 region is CASSEQGTENEKLFF. Here the CDR3 DNA reads TGTGCCAGCAGTGAACAGGGGACGGAAAATGAAAAACTGTTTTTT.

The rearrangement joins TRBV30 to TRBJ1-2; no definite D call. The germline V gene has CDR1 GTSNPN and CDR2 SVGIG (reference sequence). CDR3 length: 12 amino acids. The V end lost 6 bases, the J end lost 6 bases, and 14 bases lay between the germline ends. CDR3 sequence reads: CACLEGKNGYTF. The CDR3, as DNA: TGTGCCTGCTTGGAAGGGAAGAATGGCTACACCTTC.

This clonotype was seen repeatedly, ten times or more. The chain links TRBV3-1 to TRBJ2-1; 7 bases align to TRBD2. This CDR3 has 16 amino acids. The trim removed 1 base at V and 12 bases at J, leaving 15 bases unmatched. CDR1 is LGHDT and CDR2 is YNNKEL in the germline V gene (reference sequence). This CDR3 reads CASSQVLVASPGGQFF. The CDR3 DNA sequence: TGTGCCAGCAGCCAAGTCCTAGTGGCCAGCCCGGGGGGGCAGTTCTTC.